This TCR beta chain was captured by sequencing in a study of blood T cell repertoires in COVID-19. Original data processing: Nucleated cell counts were estimated from reference gene primer amplification. TCRdb's table, derived via immunoSEQ multiplex PCR, lists solely in-frame clones and lacks some. Clone size and the V and J calls come from that table; the DNA yielded D and trimming. The sample yields 240,000 or so clones, approximately 90% seen once. V shed 4 bases, J shed 6 bases, and the junction held 5 bases outside the gene matches. Per germline, CDR1 SGHRS and CDR2 YFSETQ. The CDR3 is made up of 14 amino acids.

The TCR comes from a man in his sixties who had recovered from COVID-19. The sequenced material came from peripheral blood. The chain combines TRBV5-1 with TRBJ1-5; 9 positions agree with TRBD1. The chain's CDR3 is CASSRGQGGQPQHF. The DNA for the CDR3 is TGCGCCAGCAGCCGGGGACAGGGAGGTCAGCCCCAGCATTTT.